The text below deals with one T cell receptor (beta chain). The antigen is undetermined. The data were produced by immunoSEQ multiplex PCR, yet TCRdb's version contains in-frame clones alone and is incomplete. The repertoire holds about 130,000 clones, with over 75% as singletons. The data originate from a study of T cell responses to AZD1222 COVID-19 vaccine. The germline V gene encodes CDR1 SGHTA and CDR2 FQGNSA. The CDR3 loop spans 15 amino acids. V trimming: 2 bases; J trimming: 7 bases; junction bases outside the gene matches: 4. Findings of the study overall: Repertoires in all cases were sampled only once the peak T cell response had passed. Seropositive status at baseline applied to only a handful of AZD1222 recipients.

The specimen comprised peripheral blood, sampled on day 0 of AZD1222 vaccination. The chain uses TRBV7-2 and TRBJ2-1, with 11 bases lining up with TRBD2. This sequence was found in an adult in good health. Written as DNA, the CDR3 is TGTGCCAGCAGCTTACAGGCTAGCGGGGGGAATGAGCAGTTCTTC. It encodes CASSLQASGGNEQFF.